This paragraph covers one T cell receptor beta chain sequence. The data were obtained in a study of blood T cell repertoires in COVID-19. The overall study: Sources were T cells, B-cell-depleted T cells, or PBMCs; the material itself was cDNA or gDNA.

Someone with COVID-19 had been met by exposed participants within 2 weeks before study entry. The CDR3 has 16 residues. CDR1 is LGHNA and CDR2 is YSLEER in the germline V gene. The ends were cut back, 0 bases at V and 8 bases at J, with 17 bases in the middle. In the authors' methods: The assay estimated nucleated cells by amplifying reference gene primers. The assay was immunoSEQ multiplex PCR, and TCRdb's table has in-frame clones only and misses some. The DNA was the basis for D and trimming; V, J and clone size are from that table. Seen here are roughly 150,000 clones, 84% observed once, and the top ten hold 1.5% to 2%.

The clonotype originates from a young woman who had been exposed to COVID-19. J is TRBJ2-1 and V is TRBV4-3; D possibly corresponds to TRBD2 (5 bases). Sequenced: PBMCs or T cells enriched from blood (not recorded which). This CDR3 reads CASSQDSPWENDEQFF. The CDR3 DNA is TGCGCCAGCAGCCAAGATTCCCCGTGGGAGAACGATGAGCAGTTCTTC.